These 21 T cell receptor beta chains were sequenced from one sample in a study of OX40 agonist ivuxolimab in advanced cancers. Assay: immunoSEQ multiplex PCR; the TCRdb copy retains only in-frame clones and omits some. The repertoire holds roughly 9,900 clones, 70% seen once, with roughly a quarter in the top ten. The sample consisted of CD4+ or CD8+ T cells sorted from blood, taken in a trial of the OX40 agonist ivuxolimab. The receptors were gathered from an adult with an advanced solid tumor such as melanoma, head and neck, liver or kidney cancer.

J is TRBJ2-7 and V is TRBV5-4, with 7 bases identical to TRBD1. CDR3 length equals 14 residues. V trimming: 2 bases; J trimming: 1 base; junction bases outside the gene matches: 3. CDR1 and CDR2 (germline): SGHNT, YYREEE (reference sequence). CDR3 nucleotide sequence: TGTGCCAGCAGCTTTCGGGACAGATCCTACGAGCAGTACTTC. Translation gives CASSFRDRSYEQYF.

This chain links TRBV27 with TRBJ2-1; 12 bases are shared with TRBD2. This CDR3 has 15 amino acids. Germline V gene sequence: CDR1 MNHEY, CDR2 SMNVEV (reference sequence). J lost 8 bases, V lost 5 bases, and 7 bases had no gene match. CDR3 loop: CASSTLTSGSYEQFF. As DNA, the CDR3 is TGTGCCAGCAGTACCCTGACTAGCGGGAGTTATGAGCAGTTCTTC.

This clone appeared once. The gene calls are TRBV19 and TRBJ1-2; 9 bases line up with TRBD1. Trimming took 5 bases from V and 8 from J; bases not matched to a gene: 6. Germline assignment: CDR1 LNHDA and CDR2 SQIVND (reference sequence). The CDR3 has 13 amino acids. CDR3 nucleotide sequence: TGTGCCAGTAGTCCAGGGACAGGGAGAGGCTACACCTTC. Its translation is CASSPGTGRGYTF.

The V call is TRBV9, the J call TRBJ2-7; D may be TRBD2 (5 bases). This CDR3 is built from 15 residues. Trimming pared 0 bases from V and 0 bases from J, leaving 10 bases between. The germline CDR1 and CDR2 sequences are SGDLS and YYNGEE. The CDR3 nucleotides read TGTGCCAGCAGCGTAGAAGCGGCTAGCTCCTACGAGCAGTACTTC. It is translated as CASSVEAASSYEQYF.

This clone was recorded once. V usage is TRBV11-2 and J usage is TRBJ2-3, with 8 bases that match TRBD1. V gave up 0 bases and J gave up 4 bases; unmatched junction bases: 15. Germline loops: CDR1 SGHAT, CDR2 FQNNGV. There are 19 residues in the CDR3. CDR3 residues: CASSLDRTDREQASDTQYF. CDR3 nucleotides: TGTGCCAGCAGCTTAGACCGGACGGACAGGGAGCAGGCATCAGATACGCAGTATTTT.

This clone was seen a few times. This chain's CDR3 is CASSKDRGVIGELFF. The DNA for the CDR3 is TGTGCCAGCAGCAAGGACAGGGGAGTAATCGGGGAGCTGTTTTTT. The J gene is TRBJ2-2, the V gene TRBV7-9, with 9 bases that match TRBD1. The CDR3 sequence is 15 residues long. Trimming removed 5 bases from V and 7 bases from J; junction bases left unmatched: 8. Germline CDR1 and CDR2: SEHNR and FQNEAQ (reference sequence).

This clone appeared a few times. The rearrangement links TRBV28 to TRBJ2-7, with D perhaps matching TRBD2 (7 bases). This CDR3 is built from 15 residues. Germline V CDR1 and CDR2: MDHEN, SYDVKM. Between the trimmed V and J ends, which lost 0 bases and 6 bases, there was a span of 15 bases. DNA of the CDR3: TGTGCCAGCAGTTTATGCAAAGGGGGGGGATGCGAGCAGTACTTC. It is translated as CASSLCKGGGCEQYF.

J is TRBJ1-2 and V is TRBV19; possible D gene TRBD1, 6 bases. Trimming cost V 3 bases and J 7 bases, with 15 bases left between them. Germline CDR1 and CDR2: LNHDA and SQIVND (reference sequence). This CDR3 has 14 residues. CDR3 in amino acids: CASSMGTLAGGYTF. For the CDR3, the DNA is TGTGCCAGTAGTATGGGGACACTCGCTGGTGGCTACACCTTC.

The chain uses TRBV11-2 and TRBJ2-1; maybe TRBD1 (6 bases). CDR3 length: 13 amino acids. The germline CDR1 and CDR2 sequences are SGHAT and FQNNGV. Trimming stripped 1 base from V and 10 bases from J, with 11 bases between. The CDR3 DNA follows: TGTGCCAGCAGCTTAGGGATGGGGGCAGAGCAGTTCTTC. Translated, it gives CASSLGMGAEQFF.

The chain couples TRBV19 to TRBJ1-5, with D possibly being TRBD1 (6 bases). V was trimmed by 8 bases and J by 5 bases, leaving 16 bases between them. In germline, CDR1 is LNHDA, CDR2 SQIVND (reference sequence). The length of the CDR3 is 14 residues. CDR3 amino acids: CASSGGDVYQPQHF. CDR3 sequence (DNA): TGTGCCAGTTCGGGGGGCGACGTTTATCAGCCCCAGCATTTT.

The V and J genes are TRBV4-1 and TRBJ2-5, with D tentatively TRBD2 (5 bases). CDR3 length: 15 amino acids. Germline V CDR1 and CDR2: MGHRA, YSYEKL. The V gene lost 4 bases and the J gene lost 4 bases, with 16 bases spanning the gap. CDR3 bases: TGCGCCAGCAGCCCCACCACCGGGGATAGAGAGACCCAGTACTTC. Translating it yields CASSPTTGDRETQYF.

The V call is TRBV7-6, the J call TRBJ1-1; no clear D gene. V lost 0 bases and J 5 bases, leaving 4 bases between the germline ends. Germline V CDR1 and CDR2: SGHVS, FNYEAQ. The CDR3 is made up of 12 amino acids. The CDR3, as DNA: TGTGCCAGCAGCTTAGCAGGGACTGAAGCTTTCTTT. It translates to CASSLAGTEAFF.

In its sample, this clone was seen once. The gene calls are TRBV5-4 and TRBJ2-7; D unclear. Trimming left V 4 bases short and J 5 bases short, with 13 bases between. The CDR3 is made up of 13 amino acids. Germline V lookup: CDR1 SGHNT, CDR2 YYREEE (reference sequence). The CDR3 region has the DNA TGTGCCAGCAGCGCCCCCTTAACCGACGAGCAGTACTTC. This sequence encodes CASSAPLTDEQYF.

The rearrangement joins TRBV27 to TRBJ2-3, with D unresolved. With 6 bases removed from V and 0 bases from J, the gap between germline ends came to 10 bases. The CDR3 has 14 residues. From germline, CDR1 is MNHEY and CDR2 SMNVEV (reference sequence). DNA of the CDR3: TGTGCCAGCAGCTTCGGACGGAGCACAGATACGCAGTATTTT. Translated: CASSFGRSTDTQYF.

The chain recombines TRBV2 with TRBJ2-3; D not certain. Germline assignment: CDR1 SNHLY and CDR2 FYNNEI. V gave up 4 bases and J gave up 1 base, with 15 bases separating them. The CDR3 spans 16 residues. The CDR3 protein is CASSGRAASGTDTQYF. In nucleotides, the CDR3 is TGTGCCAGCAGTGGCCGGGCTGCCTCTGGCACAGATACGCAGTATTTT.

The V gene is TRBV6-6, the J gene TRBJ2-1, with D tentatively TRBD2 (5 bases). V lost 0 bases to trimming and J lost 10 bases, with 10 bases between them. This CDR3 is 13 amino acids long. Looked up from germline, CDR1 is MNHNY and CDR2 is SVGAGI (reference sequence). CDR3 in DNA: TGTGCCAGCAGTTACTCGACCGGGGAGGAGCAGTTCTTC. It translates to CASSYSTGEEQFF.

This clone is a singleton in its sample. The rearrangement joins TRBV6-5 to TRBJ1-2; D is ambiguous. The CDR3 contains 15 residues. Germline CDR1 reads MNHEY; CDR2 reads SVGAGI. With 0 bases removed from V and 4 bases from J, the gap between germline ends came to 12 bases. In DNA form, the CDR3 reads TGTGCCAGCAGTTACTCGGGTTACGAGTCCTATGGCTACACCTTC. This encodes CASSYSGYESYGYTF.

This clone turned up a few times. The CDR3 coding sequence is TGCGCCAGCAGAGTGAGCAGCAATCAGCCCCAGCATTTT. Its translation is CASRVSSNQPQHF. The chain uses TRBV10-1 and TRBJ1-5; D not certain. There are 13 residues in the CDR3. Per germline, CDR1 WNHNN and CDR2 SYGVQD (reference sequence). Trimming pared 6 bases from V and 1 base from J, leaving 7 bases between.

The rearrangement links TRBV7-2 to TRBJ2-5; D is ambiguous. V dropped 6 bases and J dropped 5 bases, with 13 bases sitting between them. Germline loops: CDR1 SGHTA, CDR2 FQGNSA. The CDR3 contains 13 residues. The CDR3 region has the DNA TGTGCCAGCAGGGAGTTACCGGTGGAGACCCAGTACTTC. Translated: CASRELPVETQYF.

J is TRBJ2-2 and V is TRBV27; D remains ambiguous. V lost 3 bases and J lost 7, with 9 bases in between. CDR1 and CDR2 from the germline V gene are MNHEY and SMNVEV (reference sequence). CDR3 length: 13 residues. The CDR3 loop is CASSFFSDGELFF. The CDR3 DNA reads as TGTGCCAGCAGTTTCTTCTCGGACGGGGAGCTGTTTTTT.

This clone was seen more than once but under ten times. The chain carries TRBV28 and TRBJ2-1; possibly TRBD2 for D (6 bases). Germline lookup yields CDR1 MDHEN and CDR2 SYDVKM. V lost 8 bases to trimming and J lost 0 bases, with 11 bases between them. The CDR3 is made up of 14 amino acids. CDR3 DNA sequence: TGTGCCAGCCCCCCGACTAGCTCCTACAATGAGCAGTTCTTC. This sequence encodes CASPPTSSYNEQFF.